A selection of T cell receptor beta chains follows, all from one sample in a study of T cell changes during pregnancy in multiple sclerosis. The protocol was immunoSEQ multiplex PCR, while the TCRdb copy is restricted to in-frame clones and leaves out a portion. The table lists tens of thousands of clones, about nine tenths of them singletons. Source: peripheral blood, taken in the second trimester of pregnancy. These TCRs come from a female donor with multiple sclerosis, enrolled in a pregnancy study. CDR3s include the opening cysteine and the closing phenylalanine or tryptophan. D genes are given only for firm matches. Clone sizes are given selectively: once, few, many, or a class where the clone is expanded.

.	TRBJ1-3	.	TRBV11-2	CASSLDRDTIYF	TGTGCCAGCAGCTTAGATCGGGATACCATATATTTT
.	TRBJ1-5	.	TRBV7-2	CASSLRPRGQPQHF	TGTGCCAGCAGCTTAAGGCCGCGAGGGCAGCCCCAGCATTTT
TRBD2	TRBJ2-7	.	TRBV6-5	CASSAPSGGREQYF	TGTGCCAGCAGTGCCCCTAGCGGGGGCCGCGAGCAGTACTTC
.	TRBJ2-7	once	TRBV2	CASSLQGKAYEQYF	TGTGCCAGCAGTCTGCAGGGTAAGGCCTACGAGCAGTACTTC
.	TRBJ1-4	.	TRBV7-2	CASSLAGRGRTSNEKLFF	TGTGCCAGCAGCTTAGCAGGGCGGGGACGGACTTCTAATGAAAAACTGTTTTTT
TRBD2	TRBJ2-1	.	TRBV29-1	CSVEDGLASGFYNEQFF	TGCAGCGTTGAAGACGGGTTGGCTAGCGGCTTCTACAATGAGCAGTTCTTC
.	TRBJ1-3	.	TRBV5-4	CASSAGPPGYGNTIYF	TGTGCCAGCAGCGCTGGCCCTCCAGGTTACGGAAACACCATATATTTT
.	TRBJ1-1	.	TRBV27	CASSQGNTEAFF	TGTGCCAGCAGTCAGGGGAACACTGAAGCTTTCTTT
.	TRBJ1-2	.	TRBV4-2	CASSQERYGYTF	TGTGCCAGCAGCCAAGAACGGTATGGCTACACCTTC
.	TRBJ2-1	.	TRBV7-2	CASSTRLGNEQFF	TGTGCCAGCAGCACCCGACTGGGCAATGAGCAGTTCTTC
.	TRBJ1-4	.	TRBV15	CATSRDRDSQEKLFF	TGTGCCACCAGCAGGGACCGGGACTCCCAAGAAAAACTGTTTTTT
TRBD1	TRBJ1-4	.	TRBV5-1	CASSRLPTGATNEKLFF	TGCGCCAGCAGCCGACTCCCCACAGGGGCAACTAATGAAAAACTGTTTTTT
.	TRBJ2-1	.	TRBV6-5	CASSYGASYNEQFF	TGTGCCAGCAGTTACGGGGCCTCCTACAATGAGCAGTTCTTC
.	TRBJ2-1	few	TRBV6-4	CASSEDSYNEQFF	TGTGCCAGCAGTGAGGACAGTTACAATGAGCAGTTCTTC
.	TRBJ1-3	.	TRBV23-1	CASSQSILQGDSGNTIYF	TGCGCCAGCAGTCAATCGATCCTACAGGGCGACTCTGGAAACACCATATATTTT
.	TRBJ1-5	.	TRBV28	CASSLAWASQPQHF	TGTGCCAGCAGTTTGGCCTGGGCGAGCCAGCCCCAGCATTTT
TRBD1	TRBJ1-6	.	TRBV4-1	CASSRSTGAVSGDSPLHF	TGCGCCAGCAGCCGATCGACAGGGGCCGTGTCGGGTGATTCACCCCTCCACTTT
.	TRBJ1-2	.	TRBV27	CASTYYGYTF	TGTGCCAGCACTTACTATGGCTACACCTTC
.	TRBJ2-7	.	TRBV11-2	CASSLDPGAYEQYF	TGTGCCAGCAGCTTAGATCCGGGGGCCTACGAGCAGTACTTC
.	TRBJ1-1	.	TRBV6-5	CASSWAGVRSTEAFF	TGTGCCAGCAGTTGGGCAGGGGTTCGATCCACTGAAGCTTTCTTT
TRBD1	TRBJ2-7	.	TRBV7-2	CASSFGTGPYEQYF	TGTGCCAGCAGCTTCGGGACAGGGCCCTACGAGCAGTACTTC
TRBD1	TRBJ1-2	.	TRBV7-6	CASSLALQGFGYTF	TGTGCCAGCAGCTTAGCCCTACAGGGGTTCGGCTACACCTTC
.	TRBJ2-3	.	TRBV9	CASSSDGNTDTQYF	TGTGCCAGCAGCTCCGACGGGAACACAGATACGCAGTATTTT
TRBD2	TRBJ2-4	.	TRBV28	CASSLTSGGPRAKNIQYF	TGTGCCAGCAGTTTAACTAGCGGGGGGCCCCGGGCCAAAAACATTCAGTACTTC
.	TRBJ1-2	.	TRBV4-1	CASSQDQRLAGYTF	TGCGCCAGCAGCCAAGATCAGAGGCTTGCTGGCTACACCTTC
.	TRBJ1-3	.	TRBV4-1	CASSQRGKWGNTIYF	TGCGCCAGCAGTCAGAGGGGGAAGTGGGGAAACACCATATATTTT
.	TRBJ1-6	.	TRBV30	CAWSRFGESYNSPLHF	TGTGCCTGGAGTAGGTTCGGGGAGTCCTATAATTCACCCCTCCACTTT
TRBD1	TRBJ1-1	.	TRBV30	CAWNTDRGLSAFF	TGTGCCTGGAATACCGACAGGGGGCTCTCAGCTTTCTTT
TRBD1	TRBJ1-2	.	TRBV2	CASSQTGGTNYGYTF	TGTGCCAGCAGTCAAACAGGGGGCACTAACTATGGCTACACCTTC
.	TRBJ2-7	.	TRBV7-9	CASRPSGAYEQYF	TGTGCCAGCAGACCAAGTGGAGCCTACGAGCAGTACTTC
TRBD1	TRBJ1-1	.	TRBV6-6	CASNEQGTGTEAFF	TGTGCCAGCAATGAACAGGGGACTGGCACTGAAGCTTTCTTT
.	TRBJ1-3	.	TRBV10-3	CASQDRSSGNTIYF	TGTGCCAGCCAAGACCGGAGCTCTGGAAACACCATATATTTT
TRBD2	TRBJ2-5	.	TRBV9	CASSVVRRGETQYF	TGTGCCAGCAGCGTAGTGAGGCGGGGGGAGACCCAGTACTTC
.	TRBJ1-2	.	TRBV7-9	CASSSWGGSYGYTF	TGTGCCAGCAGCTCATGGGGGGGGTCCTATGGCTACACCTTC
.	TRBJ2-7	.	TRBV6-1	CASSFGQGSYEQYF	TGTGCCAGCAGCTTCGGGCAGGGCTCCTACGAGCAGTACTTC